Listed below are T cell receptor beta chains from one sample, sequenced in a study of T cell responses to AZD1222 COVID-19 vaccine. The method was immunoSEQ multiplex PCR; TCRdb's version includes in-frame clones alone and lacks a portion of them. The table has roughly 120,000 clones, around 90% seen once. The sample consisted of peripheral blood, taken 28 days after the second dose of the MenACWY control vaccine. These receptors came from an adult who received the MenACWY meningococcal vaccine as a control. Both conserved end residues are part of each CDR3. The D gene is left open where the match is weak. Rows give clone size only sometimes, using once, few, many, or a class for an expanded clone.

TRBJ2-1 | TRBV19 | TRBD1 | . | CASSMRTGVEQFF | TGTGCCAGTAGTATGAGAACAGGGGTCGAGCAGTTCTTC
TRBJ2-7 | TRBV3-1/TRBV3-2 | . | . | CASSRGKGGGGFYEQYF | TGTGCCAGCAGCCGCGGAAAAGGGGGAGGGGGCTTCTACGAGCAGTACTTC
TRBJ2-1 | TRBV28 | TRBD2 | . | CASSVGLAGIRNEQFF | TGTGCCAGCAGTGTGGGACTAGCGGGGATTAGGAATGAGCAGTTCTTC
TRBJ1-3 | TRBV6-1 | . | few | CASSEVGTLSGNTIYF | TGTGCCAGCAGTGAAGTAGGGACACTCTCTGGAAACACCATATATTTT
TRBJ2-1 | TRBV7-2 | TRBD2 | few | CASSPRPALAGDEQFF | TGTGCCAGCAGCCCACGCCCGGCCCTAGCGGGAGATGAGCAGTTCTTC
TRBJ2-3 | TRBV5-8 | TRBD1 | . | CASSLARDRSTDTQYF | TGTGCCAGCAGCTTGGCCAGGGACAGGAGCACAGATACGCAGTATTTT
TRBJ1-1 | TRBV27 | . | . | CARHRWGEDTEAFF | TGTGCCAGGCACCGGTGGGGTGAAGACACTGAAGCTTTCTTT
TRBJ2-6 | TRBV12-2 | . | . | CASRSNDGPWVGANVLTF | TGTGCAAGTCGCTCGAATGACGGTCCATGGGTTGGGGCCAACGTCCTGACTTTC
TRBJ2-1 | TRBV5-1 | . | . | CASSPDFSYNEQFF | TGCGCCAGCAGCCCGGACTTCTCCTACAATGAGCAGTTCTTC
TRBJ1-1 | TRBV9 | . | . | CASSVALMNTEAFF | TGTGCCAGCAGCGTTGCTCTAATGAACACTGAAGCTTTCTTT
TRBJ1-1 | TRBV11-1 | . | . | CASSPQGTLGTEAFF | TGTGCCAGCAGCCCCCAGGGGACCCTCGGCACTGAAGCTTTCTTT
TRBJ1-1 | TRBV7-3 | . | . | CASSSSLAREAFF | TGTGCCAGCAGCTCCTCATTGGCCAGGGAAGCTTTCTTT
TRBJ1-6 | TRBV18 | TRBD1 | . | CASSPARDRGSPLHF | TGTGCCAGCTCACCAGCCCGGGACAGAGGGTCACCCCTCCACTTT
TRBJ2-2 | TRBV5-1 | . | . | CAGLQRYPNTGELFF | TGCGCCGGCCTACAGCGCTACCCGAACACCGGGGAGCTGTTTTTT
TRBJ1-5 | TRBV18 | TRBD1 | . | CASSPRQGASQPQHF | TGTGCCAGCTCACCACGACAGGGGGCCTCTCAGCCCCAGCATTTT
TRBJ2-5 | TRBV12-3/TRBV12-4 | TRBD1 | . | CASSQGARETQYF | TGTGCCAGCAGTCAGGGGGCCCGGGAGACCCAGTACTTC